The 26 T cell receptor beta chains below were found in one sample sequenced in a study of blood T cell repertoires in COVID-19. The protocol was immunoSEQ multiplex PCR, while the TCRdb copy is restricted to in-frame clones and leaves out a portion. The table lists tens of thousands of clones, approximately 80% of them singletons, with around 41% in the top ten. Sequenced: peripheral blood. The receptors derive from an older man with acute or convalescent COVID-19.

The chain employs TRBV15 and TRBJ1-4; 7 bases map to TRBD1. CDR3 size: 15 residues. V lost 4 bases to trimming and J lost 4 bases; unmatched junction nucleotides: 6. Germline CDR1 reads LNHNV; CDR2 reads YYDKDF (reference sequence). The CDR3 region has the DNA TGTGCCACCAGCACAAGACAGGGAGGTAATGAAAAACTGTTTTTT. Translation gives CATSTRQGGNEKLFF.

This rearrangement joins TRBV18 to TRBJ1-2; 11 nucleotides match TRBD1. There are 14 residues in the CDR3. The germline CDR1 and CDR2 sequences are KGHSH and LQKENI. Unmatched junction bases numbered 4, after V lost 3 bases and J lost 7 bases. Here the CDR3 reads CASSPLDRGRGYTF. The CDR3 region has the DNA TGTGCCAGCTCACCTCTGGACAGGGGGCGTGGCTACACCTTC.

This sequence joins TRBV12-3 or TRBV12-4 and TRBJ1-5; D is unclear. The CDR3 has 13 amino acids. Trimming removed 4 bases at V and 7 bases at J, with 11 bases between. CDR3 sequence reads: CASSYGRGQPQHF. The DNA of the CDR3 is TGTGCCAGCAGTTACGGACGGGGACAGCCCCAGCATTTT.

This clone appeared once. This sequence joins TRBV14 and TRBJ1-1, with 9 bases that match TRBD1. The CDR3 is made up of 14 amino acids. The ends lost 2 bases at V and 5 bases at J; junction bases unmatched: 3. The germline CDR1 and CDR2 sequences are SGHDN and FVKESK. Here the CDR3 reads CASSQLTGGTEAFF. For the CDR3, the DNA is TGTGCCAGCAGCCAACTGACAGGGGGAACTGAAGCTTTCTTT.

The J gene is TRBJ1-1, the V gene TRBV19, with a weak D call TRBD1 (5 bases). The CDR3 spans 16 residues. Germline CDR1 LNHDA, CDR2 SQIVND (reference sequence). Trimming left V 2 bases short and J 3 bases short, with 16 bases between. CDR3 amino acids: CASSIQGSGADTEAFF. In DNA form, the CDR3 reads TGTGCCAGTAGTATACAGGGCTCCGGAGCCGACACTGAAGCTTTCTTT.

J is TRBJ1-1 and V is TRBV19; perhaps TRBD1 as D (6 bases). Germline CDR1 and CDR2: LNHDA and SQIVND (reference sequence). CDR3 length equals 19 residues. Trimming removed 0 bases at V and 0 bases at J, with 20 bases between. CDR3 residues: CASSIEFYSTGPMNTEAFF. In nucleotides, the CDR3 is TGTGCCAGTAGTATAGAGTTCTATAGTACAGGGCCCATGAACACTGAAGCTTTCTTT.

The DNA for the CDR3 is TGCGCCAGCAGCTTGGGCCGGGGGTATAATTCACCCCTCCACTTT. Residues: CASSLGRGYNSPLHF. The chain links TRBV5-1 to TRBJ1-6, with D possibly being TRBD1 (5 bases). V dropped 0 bases and J dropped 4 bases, with 8 bases sitting between them. This CDR3 is 15 amino acids long. The germline CDR1 and CDR2 sequences are SGHRS and YFSETQ.

Here the CDR3 reads CASSTGDRDHEQFF. DNA of the CDR3: TGTGCCAGCAGTACCGGCGACAGGGACCATGAGCAGTTCTTC. The chain links TRBV6-5 to TRBJ2-1; TRBD1 aligns across 7 bases. The V segment lost 5 bases and the J segment 8 bases; nucleotides outside the gene matches: 9. The CDR3 length is 14 residues. Germline-derived CDR1 and CDR2 are MNHEY and SVGAGI.

This clone was counted only a few times. The genes are TRBV12-3 or TRBV12-4 and TRBJ2-1; possibly TRBD1 for D (5 bases). V gave up 5 bases and J gave up 8 bases, with 13 bases separating them. The CDR3 is 13 residues long. CDR3 bases: TGTGCCAGCAGTCTCGTCCAGGGATATGAGCAGTTCTTC. It translates to CASSLVQGYEQFF.

This chain uses TRBV10-3 with TRBJ2-7; D is unclear. Per germline, CDR1 ENHRY and CDR2 SYGVKD. The CDR3 totals 13 residues. V was pared by 3 bases and J by 0 bases, with 6 bases between. The CDR3 reads CAISEFGSYEQYF. Here the CDR3 DNA reads TGTGCCATCAGTGAATTCGGCTCCTACGAGCAGTACTTC.

CDR3 region: CASSELRQPQETQYF. The CDR3 nucleotides are TGTGCCAGCAGTGAGCTTAGACAGCCGCAAGAGACCCAGTACTTC. V is TRBV2 and J is TRBJ2-5; maybe TRBD1 (5 bases). The germline V gene encodes CDR1 SNHLY and CDR2 FYNNEI. The V gene lost 3 bases and the J gene lost 2 bases, with 13 bases spanning the gap. The CDR3 is 15 residues long. The whole variable domain, filled in from reference TRBV2 and TRBJ2-5, reads EPEVTQTPSHQVTQMGQEVILRCVPISNHLYFYWYRQILGQKVEFLVSFYNNEISEKSEIFDDQFSVERPDGSNFTLKIRSTKLEDSAMYFCASSELRQPQETQYFGPGTRLLVL.

The chain recombines TRBV7-2 with TRBJ1-5, with TRBD1 matching 9 bases. The CDR3 sequence is 15 residues long. Unmatched junction bases numbered 7, after V lost 4 bases and J lost 6 bases. Germline loops: CDR1 SGHTA, CDR2 FQGNSA. The CDR3 is CASSSTGGNGQPQHF. The CDR3 DNA sequence: TGTGCCAGCAGCTCTACAGGGGGCAATGGTCAGCCCCAGCATTTT.

The V and J genes are TRBV10-3 and TRBJ2-7; TRBD2 matches 12 bases. This CDR3 has 15 residues. Germline values: CDR1 ENHRY, CDR2 SYGVKD. Trimming removed 2 bases from V and 2 bases from J; junction bases left unmatched: 1. The CDR3 spells CAISERLAGAYEQYF. The CDR3 DNA is TGTGCCATCAGTGAGAGACTAGCGGGAGCCTACGAGCAGTACTTC.

This chain uses TRBV5-1 with TRBJ1-2; weak D call: TRBD1 (6 bases). The CDR3 covers 16 residues. The germline V gene encodes CDR1 SGHRS and CDR2 YFSETQ. Trimming took 0 bases from V and 0 from J, leaving 12 bases between them. The CDR3 DNA follows: TGCGCCAGCAGCTTGGGTTTACAGGGTACTAACTATGGCTACACCTTC. This codes for CASSLGLQGTNYGYTF.

The chain joins TRBV5-1 to TRBJ2-7, with D perhaps matching TRBD2 (5 bases). Germline V gives CDR1 SGHRS, CDR2 YFSETQ. The V and J ends lost 4 bases and 7 bases respectively, with 21 bases between them. The CDR3 consists of 15 residues. The CDR3: CASSPRAGGGEEQYF. Here the CDR3 DNA reads TGCGCCAGCAGCCCCCGGGCGGGCGGAGGAGAAGAGCAGTACTTC.

The gene calls are TRBV4-2 and TRBJ2-6; the D gene is possibly TRBD1 (6 bases). CDR3 length: 17 residues. V lost 3 bases and J lost 0, with 12 bases in between. CDR1 and CDR2 from the germline V gene are LGHNA and YNFKEQ. This CDR3 reads CASSQETGTSGANVLTF. The CDR3 region has the DNA TGTGCCAGCAGCCAGGAAACAGGGACCTCTGGGGCCAACGTCCTGACTTTC.

This chain joins TRBV18 and TRBJ1-1, with 7 positions matching TRBD1. The V and J ends lost 4 bases and 6 bases, in that order; junction bases with no gene match: 11. Germline lookup yields CDR1 KGHSH and CDR2 LQKENI. This CDR3 is 15 amino acids long. CDR3 coding DNA: TGTGCCAGCTCACTCCGACGACAGGGACTCGCTGAAGCTTTCTTT. As protein: CASSLRRQGLAEAFF.

The chain couples TRBV24-1 to TRBJ2-1; the match to TRBD2 covers 8 bases. The V and J ends lost 3 bases and 4 bases, in that order; junction bases with no gene match: 16. In germline, CDR1 is KGHDR, CDR2 SFDVKD. The CDR3 has 19 amino acids. CDR3 residues: CATSDRRYLRAGAYNEQFF. The CDR3 DNA follows: TGTGCCACCAGTGATCGCAGGTATTTAAGAGCGGGGGCTTACAATGAGCAGTTCTTC.

The CDR3 reads CASSFDSYGYTF. In nucleotides, the CDR3 is TGTGCCAGCAGCTTCGACAGCTATGGCTACACCTTC. The V call is TRBV5-5, the J call TRBJ1-2, with D tentatively TRBD1 (5 bases). This CDR3 has 12 residues. V shed 2 bases and J shed 4 bases, with 6 bases lying between them. CDR1 is SGHKS and CDR2 is YYEKEE in the germline V gene (reference sequence).

The chain uses TRBV6-5 and TRBJ1-4; maybe TRBD1 (5 bases). Looked up from germline, CDR1 is MNHEY and CDR2 is SVGAGI. Trimming shortened V by 6 bases and J by 2 bases, and 10 bases separated the two germline ends. This CDR3 contains 14 residues. The CDR3 DNA is TGTGCCAGCAGCAACAGGTGGACTAATGAAAAACTGTTTTTT. Its translation is CASSNRWTNEKLFF.

The rearrangement links TRBV6-2 or TRBV6-3 to TRBJ2-7; perhaps TRBD2 as D (5 bases). The germline V gene encodes CDR1 MNHEY and CDR2 SVGEGT. CDR3 length: 14 residues. Trimming took off 4 bases at V and 1 base at J, with 11 bases between the two ends. CDR3 in amino acids: CASSFRTLSYEQYF. In DNA, the CDR3 is TGTGCCAGCAGTTTCCGGACTCTTTCCTACGAGCAGTACTTC.

The chain links TRBV4-1 to TRBJ2-2, with TRBD2 as a possible D gene (6 bases). The CDR3 runs 15 residues. CDR1 is MGHRA, CDR2 YSYEKL, per germline. The V end was cut by 1 base, the J end by 1 base, with 7 bases between. This CDR3 reads CASSQAGENTGELFF. CDR3 bases: TGCGCCAGCAGCCAAGCGGGGGAGAACACCGGGGAGCTGTTTTTT.

The chain recombines TRBV5-1 with TRBJ2-1, with TRBD1 matching 7 bases. CDR3 length: 12 amino acids. In germline, CDR1 is SGHRS, CDR2 YFSETQ. V trimming: 3 bases; J trimming: 7 bases; junction bases outside the gene matches: 1. The CDR3 DNA is TGCGCCAGCAGCTCGACAGGGAATGAGCAGTTCTTC. Protein product: CASSSTGNEQFF.

The chain joins TRBV2 to TRBJ1-1, with 8 bases lining up with TRBD1. The CDR3 is 14 amino acids. Germline loops: CDR1 SNHLY, CDR2 FYNNEI. J gave up 6 bases and V 4 bases, and 7 bases lay outside the gene matches. This CDR3 is CASSVFDRGAEAFF. CDR3 bases: TGTGCCAGCAGTGTCTTCGACAGGGGCGCTGAAGCTTTCTTT.

The V gene is TRBV4-2, the J gene TRBJ2-7; possible D gene TRBD1, 6 bases. V shed 0 bases and J shed 4 bases, with 13 bases lying between them. The CDR3 is 15 residues long. The V gene's germline CDR1 is LGHNA and CDR2 YNFKEQ. In DNA, the CDR3 is TGTGCCAGCAGCCAAGAACGGACAGACTTATACGAGCAGTACTTC. This gives the protein CASSQERTDLYEQYF.

The V call is TRBV18, the J call TRBJ1-1, with no clear D. This CDR3 comprises 20 residues. CDR1 KGHSH and CDR2 LQKENI come from the germline V gene. The V end lost 4 bases, the J end lost 4 bases, and 31 bases lay between the germline ends. This CDR3 is CASSRVPPGNSGVGGTEAFF. CDR3 DNA: TGTGCCAGCTCACGAGTCCCGCCTGGGAACAGTGGCGTAGGAGGCACTGAAGCTTTCTTT.